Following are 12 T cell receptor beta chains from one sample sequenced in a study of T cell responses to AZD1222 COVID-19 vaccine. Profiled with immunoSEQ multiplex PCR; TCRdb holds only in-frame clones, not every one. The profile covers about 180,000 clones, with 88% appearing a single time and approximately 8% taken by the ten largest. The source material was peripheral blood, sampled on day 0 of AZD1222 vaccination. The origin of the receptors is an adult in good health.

CDR3 amino acids: CASSLKGTSPINEQFF. The CDR3 region has the DNA TGCGCCAGCAGCTTGAAAGGGACTAGTCCCATCAATGAGCAGTTCTTC. The V call is TRBV5-1, the J call TRBJ2-1; TRBD2 aligns across 8 bases. The germline CDR1 and CDR2 sequences are SGHRS and YFSETQ. This CDR3 is built from 16 residues. V gave up 1 base and J gave up 6 bases; unmatched junction bases: 9.

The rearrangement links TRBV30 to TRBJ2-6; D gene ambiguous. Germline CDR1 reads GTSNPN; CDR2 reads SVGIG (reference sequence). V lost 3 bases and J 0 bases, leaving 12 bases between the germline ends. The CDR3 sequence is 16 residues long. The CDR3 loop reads CAWRSIRSSGANVLTF. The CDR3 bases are TGTGCCTGGAGATCAATCAGGAGCTCTGGGGCCAACGTCCTGACTTTC.

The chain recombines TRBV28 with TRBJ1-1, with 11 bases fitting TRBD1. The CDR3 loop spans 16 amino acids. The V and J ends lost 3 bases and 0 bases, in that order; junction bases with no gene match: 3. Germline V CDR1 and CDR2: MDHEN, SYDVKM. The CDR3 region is CASSFGTGGLNTEAFF. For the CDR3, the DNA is TGTGCCAGCAGTTTCGGGACAGGGGGTCTGAACACTGAAGCTTTCTTT.

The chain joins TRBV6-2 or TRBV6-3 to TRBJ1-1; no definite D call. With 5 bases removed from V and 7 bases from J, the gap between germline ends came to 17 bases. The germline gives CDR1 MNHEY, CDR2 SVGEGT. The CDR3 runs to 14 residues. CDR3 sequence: CASSRYGGRDEAFF. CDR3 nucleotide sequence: TGTGCCAGCAGTCGCTACGGAGGCCGGGATGAAGCTTTCTTT.

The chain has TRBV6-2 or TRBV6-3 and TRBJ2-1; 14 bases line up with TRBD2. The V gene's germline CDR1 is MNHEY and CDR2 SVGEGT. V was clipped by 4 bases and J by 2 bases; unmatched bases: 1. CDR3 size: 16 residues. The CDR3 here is CASSSGLAGAYNEQFF. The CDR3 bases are TGTGCCAGCAGTTCGGGACTAGCGGGGGCCTACAATGAGCAGTTCTTC.

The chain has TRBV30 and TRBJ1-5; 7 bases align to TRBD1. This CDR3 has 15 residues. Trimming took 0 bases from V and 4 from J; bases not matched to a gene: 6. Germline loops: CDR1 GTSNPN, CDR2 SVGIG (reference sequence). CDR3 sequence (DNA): TGTGCCTGGAGTGTACAGACAGGGCGGAATCAGCCCCAGCATTTT. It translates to CAWSVQTGRNQPQHF. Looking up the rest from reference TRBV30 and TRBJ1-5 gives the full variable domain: SQTIHQWPATLVQPVGSPLSLECTVEGTSNPNLYWYRQAAGRGLQLLFYSVGIGQISSEVPQNLSASRPQDRQFILSSKKLLLSDSGFYLCAWSVQTGRNQPQHFGDGTRLSIL.

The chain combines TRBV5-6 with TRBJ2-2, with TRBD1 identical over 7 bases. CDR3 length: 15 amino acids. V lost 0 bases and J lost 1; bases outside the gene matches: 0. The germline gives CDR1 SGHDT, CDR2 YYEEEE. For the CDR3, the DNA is TGTGCCAGCAGCTTGGACAGGGGGAACACCGGGGAGCTGTTTTTT. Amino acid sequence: CASSLDRGNTGELFF. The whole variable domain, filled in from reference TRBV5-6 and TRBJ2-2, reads DAGVTQSPTHLIKTRGQQVTLRCSPKSGHDTVSWYQQALGQGPQFIFQYYEEEERQRGNFPDRFSGHQFPNYSSELNVNALLLGDSALYLCASSLDRGNTGELFFGEGSRLTVL.

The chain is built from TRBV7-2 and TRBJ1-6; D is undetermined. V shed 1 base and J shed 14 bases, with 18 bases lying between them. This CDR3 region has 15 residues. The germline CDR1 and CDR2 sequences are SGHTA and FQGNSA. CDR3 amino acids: CASSLDIVSRAALHF. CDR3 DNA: TGTGCCAGCAGCTTAGATATAGTCAGCAGAGCGGCCCTCCACTTT.

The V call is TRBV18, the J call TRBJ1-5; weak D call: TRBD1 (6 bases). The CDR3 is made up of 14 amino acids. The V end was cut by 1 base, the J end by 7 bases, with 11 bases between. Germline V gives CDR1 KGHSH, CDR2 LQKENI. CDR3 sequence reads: CASSPQGVDQPQHF. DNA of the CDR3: TGTGCCAGCTCACCACAGGGGGTAGACCAGCCCCAGCATTTT.

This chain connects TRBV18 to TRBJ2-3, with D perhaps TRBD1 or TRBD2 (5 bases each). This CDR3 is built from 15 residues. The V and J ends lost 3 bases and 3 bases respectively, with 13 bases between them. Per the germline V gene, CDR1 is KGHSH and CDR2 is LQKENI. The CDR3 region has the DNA TGTGCCAGCTCACCGTTGCTTGGGGGAACAGATACGCAGTATTTT. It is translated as CASSPLLGGTDTQYF.

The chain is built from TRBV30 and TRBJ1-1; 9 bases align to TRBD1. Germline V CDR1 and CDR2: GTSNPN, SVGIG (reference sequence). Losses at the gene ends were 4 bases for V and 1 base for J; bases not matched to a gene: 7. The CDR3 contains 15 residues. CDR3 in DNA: TGTGCCTGGACCGGGACAGGGCAAAAGAACACTGAAGCTTTCTTT. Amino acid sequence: CAWTGTGQKNTEAFF. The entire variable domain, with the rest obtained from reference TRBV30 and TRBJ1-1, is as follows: SQTIHQWPATLVQPVGSPLSLECTVEGTSNPNLYWYRQAAGRGLQLLFYSVGIGQISSEVPQNLSASRPQDRQFILSSKKLLLSDSGFYLCAWTGTGQKNTEAFFGQGTRLTVV.

CDR3 protein: CASEEGLAGGIHEQFF. CDR3 DNA sequence: TGTGCCAGTGAAGAAGGACTAGCGGGGGGAATCCATGAGCAGTTCTTC. The chain couples TRBV28 to TRBJ2-1; 14 bases align to TRBD2. Germline V lookup: CDR1 MDHEN, CDR2 SYDVKM. The ends lost 9 bases at V and 8 bases at J; junction bases unmatched: 12. The CDR3 length is 16 residues. Based on the CDR3 plus reference TRBV28 and TRBJ2-1, the full variable domain is DVKVTQSSRYLVKRTGEKVFLECVQDMDHENMFWYRQDPGLGLRLIYFSYDVKMKEKGDIPEGYSVSREKKERFSLILESASTNQTSMYLCASEEGLAGGIHEQFFGPGTRLTVL.